This TCR beta chain comes out of a study of cytomegalovirus exposure and HLA in healthy donors. Study observations and caveats: Reportedly, diagnosis of cytomegalovirus status by the classifier showed high specificity and sensitivity.

The CDR3 spans 15 residues. Germline CDR1 and CDR2: LGHNA and YNFKEQ. V was clipped by 0 bases and J by 6 bases, with 14 bases between them. The PCR used 60 Vbeta and 13 Jbeta primers. TCRdb's copy holds only in-frame clones and misses some; the assay was immunoSEQ multiplex PCR. Altogether about 170,000 clones are present, under 80% being singletons, with the ten largest covering under 2.5%. With respect to this clone: The antigen remains unidentified.

The chain employs TRBV4-2 and TRBJ2-5; unclear D gene. What was sequenced was PBMCs. This receptor was taken from a female donor in good health and CMV-seronegative. For the CDR3, the DNA is TGTGCCAGCAGCCAAGAGTTCCTCCTACTACAGACCCAGTACTTC. It yields the protein CASSQEFLLLQTQYF.